Shown below are 31 T cell receptor beta chains from a single sample sequenced in a study of beta chain features in type 1 diabetes. Broader study findings: Significant though moderate, a shortening of TCRB CDR3s appeared in all four CD4+ subsets of Type 1 diabetes patients.

Their specific antigens are unknown. What was sequenced were expressed TCRB transcripts, since all of the isolated RNA had been reverse transcribed. The assay was immunoSEQ multiplex PCR, and TCRdb's table has in-frame clones only and misses some. This repertoire shows approximately 57,000 clones, 40% to 65% found once; its top ten account for about 2.4%. The source material was Tregs from blood. All receptors come from a woman in her forties with type 1 diabetes.

This rearrangement joins TRBV9 to TRBJ2-1; TRBD2 agrees at 11 bases. The junction had 4 bases not matched to a gene; V was cut back by 4 bases and J by 4 bases. The CDR3 covers 15 residues. The V gene's germline CDR1 is SGDLS and CDR2 YYNGEE. The CDR3 spells CASSFGTSGYNEQFF. The CDR3 DNA sequence: TGTGCCAGCAGCTTTGGGACTAGCGGATACAATGAGCAGTTCTTC.

The V and J genes are TRBV9 and TRBJ1-2; TRBD1 agrees at 7 bases. The germline V gene has CDR1 SGDLS and CDR2 YYNGEE. With 0 bases clipped from V and 3 bases from J, the junction kept 2 bases outside the gene matches. The CDR3 is 14 residues long. This CDR3 is CASSVGTGDYGYTF. DNA of the CDR3: TGTGCCAGCAGCGTAGGTACAGGGGACTATGGCTACACCTTC.

This clone has ten or more counts. The gene calls are TRBV7-2 and TRBJ2-7; D may be TRBD2 (5 bases). The CDR3 is 14 residues long. The V and J ends lost 2 bases and 2 bases respectively, with 10 bases between them. CDR1 and CDR2 (germline): SGHTA, FQGNSA. Here the CDR3 reads CASSLLAGPYEQYF. The CDR3 DNA reads as TGTGCCAGCAGCTTATTGGCGGGCCCCTACGAGCAGTACTTC.

This clone was picked up a small number of times. J is TRBJ2-1 and V is TRBV28, with 7 nucleotides matching TRBD2. The V gene's germline CDR1 is MDHEN and CDR2 SYDVKM. The junction had 14 bases not matched to a gene; V was cut back by 7 bases and J by 5 bases. This CDR3 has 16 amino acids. DNA of the CDR3: TGTGCCAGCACCTTACCGGCGGGAGTGGGGAACAATGAGCAGTTCTTC. It specifies CASTLPAGVGNNEQFF.

V is TRBV2 and J is TRBJ2-7, with TRBD1 matching over 7 bases. This CDR3 contains 12 residues. Germline V gives CDR1 SNHLY, CDR2 FYNNEI. Trimming at V came to 5 bases and at J to 6 bases, leaving 4 bases not matched to a gene. CDR3 coding DNA: TGTGCCAGCAGTCCAACAGGGGTCGAGCAGTACTTC. This sequence encodes CASSPTGVEQYF.

The chain is built from TRBV6-5 and TRBJ1-1; 10 bases map to TRBD1. V lost 5 bases to trimming and J lost 3 bases; unmatched junction nucleotides: 3. The CDR3 has 14 residues. From germline, CDR1 is MNHEY and CDR2 SVGAGI. CDR3 coding DNA: TGTGCCAGCAGTCGAGGGACAGGGGACACTGAAGCTTTCTTT. It specifies CASSRGTGDTEAFF.

This chain connects TRBV4-3 to TRBJ1-6, with TRBD1 matching 8 bases. Germline CDR1 reads LGHNA; CDR2 reads YSLEER. There are 18 residues in the CDR3. J gave up 0 bases and V 4 bases, and 8 bases lay outside the gene matches. CDR3 protein: CASSLGQGKGSYNSPLHF. In DNA form, the CDR3 reads TGCGCCAGCAGCCTCGGACAGGGAAAGGGCTCCTATAATTCACCCCTCCACTTT.

This clone was detected only once. V usage is TRBV10-3 and J usage is TRBJ1-2, with TRBD1 as a possible D gene (5 bases). Germline CDR1 reads ENHRY; CDR2 reads SYGVKD. V was cut by 0 bases and J by 8 bases, with 13 bases left in between. The CDR3 runs to 14 residues. For the CDR3, the DNA is TGTGCCATCAGTGAGTCGGCCAGGGCTATCGGCTACACCTTC. Amino acids: CAISESARAIGYTF.

This clone has only a few counts. The chain uses TRBV7-9 and TRBJ1-2; possibly TRBD1 for D (6 bases). The CDR3 covers 16 residues. Trimming took off 5 bases at V and 9 bases at J, with 25 bases between the two ends. Germline-derived CDR1 and CDR2 are SEHNR and FQNEAQ (reference sequence). This CDR3 reads CASSAWRGAPGPRYTF. The CDR3 DNA sequence: TGTGCCAGCAGCGCATGGCGGGGGGCGCCTGGGCCGCGCTACACCTTC.

CDR3 sequence: CSVVRSGNTIYF. The CDR3 coding sequence is TGCAGCGTTGTTAGGAGTGGAAACACCATATATTTT. The genes are TRBV29-1 and TRBJ1-3; no clear D. The CDR3 is 12 residues long. Trimming took 4 bases from V and 3 from J, leaving 7 bases between them. The germline gives CDR1 SQVTM, CDR2 ANQGSEA.

This chain links TRBV11-1 with TRBJ1-2; perhaps TRBD1 as D (6 bases). Germline CDR1 and CDR2: SGHAT and FQDESV (reference sequence). Trimming pared 2 bases from V and 3 bases from J, leaving 13 bases between. The CDR3 consists of 15 residues. The CDR3 loop is CASSLSPQGYYGYTF. The CDR3, as DNA: TGTGCCAGCAGCTTATCGCCACAGGGCTACTATGGCTACACCTTC. The whole variable domain, remainder taken from reference TRBV11-1 and TRBJ1-2, is EAEVAQSPRYKITEKSQAVAFWCDPISGHATLYWYRQILGQGPELLVQFQDESVVDDSQLPKDRFSAERLKGVDSTLKIQPAELGDSAMYLCASSLSPQGYYGYTFGSGTRLTVV.

This chain uses TRBV28 with TRBJ2-7, with TRBD2 identical over 7 bases. The CDR3 extends over 15 amino acids. V trimming: 5 bases; J trimming: 3 bases; junction bases outside the gene matches: 10. Per germline, CDR1 MDHEN and CDR2 SYDVKM. CDR3 in amino acids: CASSPPTSSSYEQYF. The CDR3 DNA reads as TGTGCCAGCAGTCCACCGACTAGCTCAAGCTACGAGCAGTACTTC.

The gene calls are TRBV5-1 and TRBJ2-2; D is possibly TRBD2 (6 bases). CDR1 is SGHRS and CDR2 is YFSETQ in the germline V gene. The CDR3 sequence is 15 residues long. Trimming left V 5 bases short and J 2 bases short, with 13 bases between. CDR3 coding DNA: TGCGCCAGCAGGAGGAGGGTTTCTAACACCGGGGAGCTGTTTTTT. Translating gives CASRRRVSNTGELFF. The full variable domain, its missing parts supplied by reference TRBV5-1 and TRBJ2-2, is KAGVTQTPRYLIKTRGQQVTLSCSPISGHRSVSWYQQTPGQGLQFLFEYFSETQRNKGNFPGRFSGRQFSNSRSEMNVSTLELGDSALYLCASRRRVSNTGELFFGEGSRLTVL.

This clone was seen a few times. J is TRBJ1-4 and V is TRBV28, with 7 bases fitting TRBD1. Germline CDR1 and CDR2: MDHEN and SYDVKM. This CDR3 comprises 15 residues. The junction had 9 bases not matched to a gene; V was cut back by 8 bases and J by 3 bases. The CDR3 sequence: CASGGQTSANEKLFF. CDR3 DNA sequence: TGTGCCAGCGGGGGACAGACCTCAGCTAATGAAAAACTGTTTTTT.

This clone was observed a handful of times. The rearrangement uses TRBV5-6 and TRBJ2-2; no reliable D call. This CDR3 is built from 14 residues. V lost 0 bases to trimming and J lost 4 bases, with 7 bases between them. CDR1 and CDR2 from the germline V gene are SGHDT and YYEEEE. Here the CDR3 reads CASSLEYLTGELFF. CDR3 DNA sequence: TGTGCCAGCAGCTTGGAATATCTCACCGGGGAGCTGTTTTTT. Looking up the rest from reference TRBV5-6 and TRBJ2-2 gives the full variable domain: DAGVTQSPTHLIKTRGQQVTLRCSPKSGHDTVSWYQQALGQGPQFIFQYYEEEERQRGNFPDRFSGHQFPNYSSELNVNALLLGDSALYLCASSLEYLTGELFFGEGSRLTVL.

This clone was seen a few times. The chain links TRBV7-9 to TRBJ1-1; 7 bases line up with TRBD1. Germline CDR1 reads SEHNR; CDR2 reads FQNEAQ (reference sequence). CDR3 length equals 15 residues. The junction had 6 bases not matched to a gene; V was cut back by 5 bases and J by 0 bases. The CDR3 bases are TGTGCCAGCAGCCCCTGGGACAGCATGAACACTGAAGCTTTCTTT. This encodes CASSPWDSMNTEAFF.

V gene TRBV5-1 combines with J gene TRBJ2-3, with 7 bases identical to TRBD1. The CDR3 is made up of 14 amino acids. Looked up from germline, CDR1 is SGHRS and CDR2 is YFSETQ. Trimming at V came to 6 bases and at J to 2 bases, leaving 6 bases not matched to a gene. In DNA, the CDR3 is TGCGCCAGCAACGAAGGGGGCCCCACAGATACGCAGTATTTT. Translation gives CASNEGGPTDTQYF.

This clone was counted only a few times. The genes are TRBV14 and TRBJ2-3; TRBD1 matches at 8 bases. The J segment lost 6 bases and the V segment lost 5 bases, leaving 4 bases of the junction unmatched. The germline CDR1 and CDR2 sequences are SGHDN and FVKESK. The CDR3 runs to 13 residues. The CDR3 loop is CASSNQGADTQYF. The CDR3 DNA sequence: TGTGCCAGCAGCAACCAGGGGGCTGATACGCAGTATTTT.

The chain uses TRBV6-4 and TRBJ1-2, with TRBD1 identical over 7 bases. V was pared by 5 bases and J by 6 bases, with 6 bases of the junction left unmatched. This CDR3 spans 13 amino acids. Germline V gives CDR1 MRHNA, CDR2 SNTAGT. CDR3 sequence reads: CASSPRQGDGYTF. CDR3 sequence (DNA): TGTGCCAGCAGTCCTCGACAGGGTGATGGCTACACCTTC.

This chain uses TRBV5-1 with TRBJ1-2, with 8 nucleotides matching TRBD1. Germline V gives CDR1 SGHRS, CDR2 YFSETQ. Trimming cost V 4 bases and J 4 bases; bases outside gene matches: 3. CDR3 size: 13 residues. CDR3 DNA: TGCGCCAGCAGCCCCGGACAGGGCTATGGCTACACCTTC. It yields the protein CASSPGQGYGYTF.

The CDR3 nucleotides read TGTGCCAGCAGAGCAGGGGAGAGCAATCAGCCCCAGCATTTT. Its protein product is CASRAGESNQPQHF. The chain carries TRBV6-6 and TRBJ1-5; TRBD1 is a possible D gene (6 bases). V lost 6 bases, J lost 1 base, and 10 bases lay in between. This CDR3 contains 14 residues. Germline V lookup: CDR1 MNHNY, CDR2 SVGAGI (reference sequence).

Relative to its sample, this clone is medium-sized. Written as DNA, the CDR3 is TGTGCCAGTAGTAGAAAACGGGAGAAGTCCTACAATGAGCAGTTCTTC. This sequence encodes CASSRKREKSYNEQFF. This chain joins TRBV19 and TRBJ2-1, with D tentatively TRBD2 (6 bases). Trimming pared 4 bases from V and 1 base from J, leaving 14 bases between. Germline V gene sequence: CDR1 LNHDA, CDR2 SQIVND (reference sequence). This CDR3 has 16 residues. Variable domain in full (rest from reference TRBV19 and TRBJ2-1): DGGITQSPKYLFRKEGQNVTLSCEQNLNHDAMYWYRQDPGQGLRLIYYSQIVNDFQKGDIAEGYSVSREKKESFPLTVTSAQKNPTAFYLCASSRKREKSYNEQFFGPGTRLTVL.

This chain connects TRBV18 to TRBJ2-7, with TRBD1 matching 11 bases. V was clipped by 3 bases and J by 6 bases; unmatched bases: 1. This CDR3 region has 13 residues. The germline gives CDR1 KGHSH, CDR2 LQKENI. Written as DNA, the CDR3 is TGTGCCAGCTCACCGGGACAGGGGGGCGAGCAGTACTTC. As protein: CASSPGQGGEQYF.

This clone was counted between two and nine times. The rearrangement uses TRBV10-3 and TRBJ1-3; D possibly corresponds to TRBD1 (5 bases). CDR1 is ENHRY and CDR2 is SYGVKD in the germline V gene. This CDR3 comprises 15 residues. V lost 5 bases and J 2 bases, leaving 13 bases between the germline ends. The CDR3 DNA follows: TGTGCCATCAGTTTTGATATAGGGGCTGGAAACACCATATATTTT. Protein sequence: CAISFDIGAGNTIYF.

V gene TRBV6-5 combines with J gene TRBJ2-7, with 8 bases aligning to TRBD1. V dropped 2 bases and J dropped 4; count of bases not matched to a gene: 10. The CDR3 runs to 16 residues. Germline CDR1 reads MNHEY; CDR2 reads SVGAGI. The CDR3 spells CASSYLPPGTGYEQYF. CDR3 bases: TGTGCCAGCAGTTACCTCCCCCCCGGGACAGGATACGAGCAGTACTTC.

The rearrangement joins TRBV18 to TRBJ1-1; 7 bases map to TRBD1. This CDR3 spans 15 amino acids. Trimming cost V 3 bases and J 8 bases; bases outside gene matches: 12. The germline gives CDR1 KGHSH, CDR2 LQKENI. CDR3 sequence: CASSPTGDPGSEAFF. For the CDR3, the DNA is TGTGCCAGCTCACCTACAGGGGACCCGGGCTCAGAAGCTTTCTTT.

The chain has TRBV4-3 and TRBJ1-1; D unresolved. Between the trimmed V and J ends, which lost 0 bases and 1 base, there was a span of 6 bases. Germline V gene data show CDR1 as LGHNA and CDR2 as YSLEER. The CDR3 loop spans 14 amino acids. CDR3 residues: CASSQELGNTEAFF. The CDR3 nucleotides are TGCGCCAGCAGCCAAGAACTTGGGAACACTGAAGCTTTCTTT.

This chain joins TRBV28 and TRBJ2-7, with D perhaps matching TRBD1 (6 bases). Trimming shortened V by 4 bases and J by 1 base, and 11 bases separated the two germline ends. CDR3 size: 14 residues. Looked up from germline, CDR1 is MDHEN and CDR2 is SYDVKM. This CDR3 is CASSSGTPSYEQYF. The CDR3 coding sequence is TGTGCCAGCAGTTCCGGGACACCATCCTACGAGCAGTACTTC.

This clone was observed a handful of times. The rearrangement joins TRBV28 to TRBJ2-7, with TRBD2 identical over 8 bases. The germline CDR1 and CDR2 sequences are MDHEN and SYDVKM. The CDR3 loop spans 16 amino acids. J was trimmed by 3 bases and V by 3 bases; bases with no gene match: 10. This chain's CDR3 is CASSFLSSGDLYEQYF. In DNA form, the CDR3 reads TGTGCCAGCAGTTTTCTGAGTAGCGGGGACCTCTACGAGCAGTACTTC.

This clone was seen only a few times. V usage is TRBV2 and J usage is TRBJ2-3; TRBD2 aligns across 8 bases. After removal of 5 bases from V and 0 bases from J, the junction contained 10 bases not matched to a gene. Germline CDR1 is SNHLY and CDR2 is FYNNEI. The CDR3 has 17 amino acids. The CDR3 DNA is TGTGCCAGCAGTCCAGTAGCGGGATGGGCTAGCACAGATACGCAGTATTTT. This translates into CASSPVAGWASTDTQYF. Full variable domain (rest looked up from reference TRBV2 and TRBJ2-3): EPEVTQTPSHQVTQMGQEVILRCVPISNHLYFYWYRQILGQKVEFLVSFYNNEISEKSEIFDDQFSVERPDGSNFTLKIRSTKLEDSAMYFCASSPVAGWASTDTQYFGPGTRLTVL.

This clone was recorded only once. Written as DNA, the CDR3 is TGCGCCAGCAGCTCGCCCACAGGGTGGGTCACCGGGGAGCTGTTTTTT. It codes for CASSSPTGWVTGELFF. The chain carries TRBV5-1 and TRBJ2-2; possible D gene TRBD1, 6 bases. Germline V CDR1 and CDR2: SGHRS, YFSETQ. Trimming stripped 3 bases from V and 4 bases from J, with 16 bases between. This CDR3 is built from 16 residues.